This entry is about one TCR beta chain. This specimen comes from a study of blood T cell repertoires in COVID-19. Overall study context: The United States, Italy and Spain provided the acute and convalescent COVID-19 samples. Nucleic acid was either cDNA or gDNA, and it came from T cells, B-cell-depleted T cells, or PBMCs.

As processed by the authors: Amplification from reference gene primers served as the basis for estimated nucleated cell counts. Method: immunoSEQ multiplex PCR; TCRdb's copy keeps in-frame clones and lacks some. Clone size and V and J calls were adopted from that table, with D and trimming inferred from the DNA. Of about 25,000 clones in the sample, over 75% were seen once. V was pared by 1 base and J by 5 bases, with 9 bases of the junction left unmatched. The CDR3 length is 16 residues. Germline loops: CDR1 SGHTA, CDR2 FQGNSA. The TCR originated in a woman older than 75 with acute or convalescent COVID-19. This chain uses TRBV7-2 with TRBJ2-5; 8 bases are a match to TRBD2. The sample taken for sequencing was peripheral blood. CDR3 nucleotide sequence: TGTGCCAGCAGCTTAGGATGGGCGGGAGGTGAGGAGACCCAGTACTTC. Its translation is CASSLGWAGGEETQYF.